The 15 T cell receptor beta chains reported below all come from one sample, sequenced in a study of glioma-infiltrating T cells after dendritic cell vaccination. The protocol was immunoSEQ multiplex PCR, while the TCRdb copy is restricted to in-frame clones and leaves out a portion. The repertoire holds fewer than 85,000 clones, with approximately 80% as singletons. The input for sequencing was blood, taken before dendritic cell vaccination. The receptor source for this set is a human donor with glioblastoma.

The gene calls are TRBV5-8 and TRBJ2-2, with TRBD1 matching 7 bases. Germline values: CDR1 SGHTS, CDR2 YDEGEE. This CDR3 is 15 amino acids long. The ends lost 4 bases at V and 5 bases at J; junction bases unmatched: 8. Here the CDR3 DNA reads TGTGCCAGCAGCGCTACACAGGGGTGGACCGGGGAGCTGTTTTTT. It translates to CASSATQGWTGELFF.

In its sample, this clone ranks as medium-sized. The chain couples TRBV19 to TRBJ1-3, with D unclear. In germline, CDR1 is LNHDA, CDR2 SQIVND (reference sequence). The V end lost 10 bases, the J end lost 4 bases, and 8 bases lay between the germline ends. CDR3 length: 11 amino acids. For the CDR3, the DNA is TGTGCCACCCAACGGGGAAACACCATATATTTT. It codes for CATQRGNTIYF.

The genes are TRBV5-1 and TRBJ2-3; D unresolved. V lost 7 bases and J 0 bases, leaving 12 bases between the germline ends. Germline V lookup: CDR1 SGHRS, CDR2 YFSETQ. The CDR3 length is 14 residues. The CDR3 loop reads CASCAGYSTDTQYF. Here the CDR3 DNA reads TGCGCCAGCTGCGCCGGGTATAGCACAGATACGCAGTATTTT.

The CDR3, as DNA: TGTGCCAGCAGCTCAGGGGGCTTGGGGAAGACCCAGTACTTC. It encodes CASSSGGLGKTQYF. The chain combines TRBV9 with TRBJ2-5; 8 bases line up with TRBD1. Germline CDR1 is SGDLS and CDR2 is YYNGEE. J was trimmed by 6 bases and V by 4 bases; bases with no gene match: 8. The length of the CDR3 is 14 residues.

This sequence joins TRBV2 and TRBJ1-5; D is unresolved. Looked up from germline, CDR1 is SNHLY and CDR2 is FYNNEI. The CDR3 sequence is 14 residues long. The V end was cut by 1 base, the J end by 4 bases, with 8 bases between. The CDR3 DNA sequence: TGTGCCAGCAGTGAAGTTCCGGGGAATCAGCCCCAGCATTTT. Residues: CASSEVPGNQPQHF.

In nucleotides, the CDR3 is TGTGCCAGCAGCACGGGGGGACGCGGAACAGATACGCAGTATTTT. Translation gives CASSTGGRGTDTQYF. The chain has TRBV5-4 and TRBJ2-3; TRBD2 aligns across 7 bases. Germline CDR1 SGHNT, CDR2 YYREEE (reference sequence). The V segment lost 4 bases and the J segment 3 bases; nucleotides outside the gene matches: 8. The CDR3 contains 15 residues.

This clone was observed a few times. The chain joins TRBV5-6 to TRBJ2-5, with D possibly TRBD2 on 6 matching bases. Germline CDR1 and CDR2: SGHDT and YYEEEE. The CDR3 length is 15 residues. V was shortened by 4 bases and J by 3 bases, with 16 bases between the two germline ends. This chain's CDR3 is CASSRISGVEETQYF. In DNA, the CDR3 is TGTGCCAGCAGCCGCATTAGCGGAGTTGAAGAGACCCAGTACTTC.

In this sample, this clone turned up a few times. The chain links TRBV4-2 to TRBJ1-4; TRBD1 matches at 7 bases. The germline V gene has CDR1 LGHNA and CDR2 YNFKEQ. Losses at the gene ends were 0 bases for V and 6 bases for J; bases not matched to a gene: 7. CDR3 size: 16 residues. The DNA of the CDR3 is TGTGCCAGCAGCCAAGACCCGACAGGGTGGGATGAAAAACTGTTTTTT. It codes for CASSQDPTGWDEKLFF.

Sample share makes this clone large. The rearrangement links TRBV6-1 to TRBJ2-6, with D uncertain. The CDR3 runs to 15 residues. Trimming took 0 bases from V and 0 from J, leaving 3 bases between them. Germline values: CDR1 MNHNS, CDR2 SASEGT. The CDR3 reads CASSEASSGANVLTF. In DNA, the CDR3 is TGTGCCAGCAGTGAAGCGAGCTCTGGGGCCAACGTCCTGACTTTC.

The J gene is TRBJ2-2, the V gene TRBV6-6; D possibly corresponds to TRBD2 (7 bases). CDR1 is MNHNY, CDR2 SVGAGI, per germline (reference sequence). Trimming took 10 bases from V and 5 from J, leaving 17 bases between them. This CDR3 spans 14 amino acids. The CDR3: CATEGGLVTGELFF. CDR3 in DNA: TGTGCCACCGAGGGGGGGTTGGTGACCGGGGAGCTGTTTTTT.

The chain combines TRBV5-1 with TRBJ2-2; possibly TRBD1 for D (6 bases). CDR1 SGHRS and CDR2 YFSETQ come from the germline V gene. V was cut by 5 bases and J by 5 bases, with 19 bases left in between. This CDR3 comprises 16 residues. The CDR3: CASSSGAFGKTGELFF. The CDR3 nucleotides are TGCGCCAGCAGTTCAGGGGCGTTTGGGAAAACCGGGGAGCTGTTTTTT. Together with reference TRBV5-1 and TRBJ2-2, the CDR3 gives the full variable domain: KAGVTQTPRYLIKTRGQQVTLSCSPISGHRSVSWYQQTPGQGLQFLFEYFSETQRNKGNFPGRFSGRQFSNSRSEMNVSTLELGDSALYLCASSSGAFGKTGELFFGEGSRLTVL.

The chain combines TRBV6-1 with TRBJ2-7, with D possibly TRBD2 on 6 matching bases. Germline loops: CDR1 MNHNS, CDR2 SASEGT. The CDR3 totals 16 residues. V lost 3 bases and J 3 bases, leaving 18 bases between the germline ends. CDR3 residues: CASSDFSGGKGYEQYV. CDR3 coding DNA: TGTGCCAGCAGTGATTTCTCGGGCGGGAAAGGCTACGAGCAGTACGTC.

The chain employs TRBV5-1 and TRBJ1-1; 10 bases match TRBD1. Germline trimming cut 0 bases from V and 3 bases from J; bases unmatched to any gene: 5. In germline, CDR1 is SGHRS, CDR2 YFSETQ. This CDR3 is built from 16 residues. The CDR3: CASSLGTGGMHTEAFF. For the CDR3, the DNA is TGCGCCAGCAGCTTGGGGACAGGGGGAATGCACACTGAAGCTTTCTTT.

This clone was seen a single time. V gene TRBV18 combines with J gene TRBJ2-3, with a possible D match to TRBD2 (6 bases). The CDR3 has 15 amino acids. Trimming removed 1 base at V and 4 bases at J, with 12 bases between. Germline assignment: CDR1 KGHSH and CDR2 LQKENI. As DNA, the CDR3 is TGTGCCAGCTCACCACTCGGGAGATTTGCAGATACGCAGTATTTT. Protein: CASSPLGRFADTQYF.

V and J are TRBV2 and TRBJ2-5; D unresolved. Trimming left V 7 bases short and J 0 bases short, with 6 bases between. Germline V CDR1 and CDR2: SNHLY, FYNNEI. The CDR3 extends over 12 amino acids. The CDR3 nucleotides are TGTGCCAGCAATCCGTACCAAGAGACCCAGTACTTC. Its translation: CASNPYQETQYF.